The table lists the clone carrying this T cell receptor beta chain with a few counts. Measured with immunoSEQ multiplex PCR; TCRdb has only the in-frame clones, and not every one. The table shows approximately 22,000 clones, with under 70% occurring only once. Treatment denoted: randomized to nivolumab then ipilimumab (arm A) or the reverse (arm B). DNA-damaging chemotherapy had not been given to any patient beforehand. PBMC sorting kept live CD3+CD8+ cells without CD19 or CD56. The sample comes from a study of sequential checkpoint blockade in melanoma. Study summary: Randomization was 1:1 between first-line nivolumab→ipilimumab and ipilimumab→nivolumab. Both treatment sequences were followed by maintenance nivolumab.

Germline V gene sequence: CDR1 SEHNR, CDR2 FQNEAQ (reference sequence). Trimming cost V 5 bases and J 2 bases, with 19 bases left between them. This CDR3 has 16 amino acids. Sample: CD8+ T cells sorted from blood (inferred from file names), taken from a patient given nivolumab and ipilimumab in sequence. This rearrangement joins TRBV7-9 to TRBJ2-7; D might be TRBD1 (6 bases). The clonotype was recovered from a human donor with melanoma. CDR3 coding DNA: TGTGCCAGCAGCCCCTCCCCTCAGGACAGCACCTACGAGCAGTACTTC. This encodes CASSPSPQDSTYEQYF.